Listed below are T cell receptor beta chains from one sample, sequenced in a study of CD8+ T cells in alopecia areata. Assay: immunoSEQ multiplex PCR; the TCRdb copy retains only in-frame clones and omits some. Of roughly 6,900 clones detected, under 70% appear once; the ten largest clones hold 16%. The sample consisted of skin, taken at week 4, from a patient treated with tofacitinib. The source of these receptors is a human donor with alopecia areata. Each CDR3 is given with its conserved first and last residue. The D gene is left open where the match is weak. Some rows mark clone size as missing; the rest say once, few, many or name a class of expanded clone.

D gene: .
J gene: TRBJ1-1
CDR3 length: 14
clone size: .
V gene: TRBV7-9
CDR3 protein: CASRGPGAATEAFF
CDR3 DNA: TGTGCCAGCAGGGGGCCGGGGGCGGCCACTGAAGCTTTCTTT

D gene: .
J gene: TRBJ1-6
CDR3 length: 14
clone size: .
V gene: TRBV7-6
CDR3 protein: CASSPTIQNSPLHF
CDR3 DNA: TGTGCCAGCAGCCCAACTATACAGAATTCACCCCTCCACTTT

D gene: .
J gene: TRBJ1-6
CDR3 length: 13
clone size: .
V gene: TRBV6-1
CDR3 protein: CAGSGEGDSPLHF
CDR3 DNA: TGTGCCGGATCTGGGGAGGGGGATTCACCCCTCCACTTT

D gene: .
J gene: TRBJ2-3
CDR3 length: 13
clone size: .
V gene: TRBV29-1
CDR3 protein: CSVAGTLVDTQYF
CDR3 DNA: TGCAGCGTTGCAGGGACCCTGGTAGATACGCAGTATTTT

D gene: .
J gene: TRBJ2-3
CDR3 length: 15
clone size: once
V gene: TRBV10-3
CDR3 protein: CAISEAAYSTDTQYF
CDR3 DNA: TGTGCCATCAGTGAGGCGGCTTATAGCACAGATACGCAGTATTTT

D gene: .
J gene: TRBJ1-5
CDR3 length: 14
clone size: .
V gene: TRBV6-1
CDR3 protein: CASSEYGGNQPQHF
CDR3 DNA: TGTGCCAGCAGTGAATACGGGGGTAATCAGCCCCAGCATTTT

D gene: .
J gene: TRBJ1-1
CDR3 length: 13
clone size: .
V gene: TRBV25-1
CDR3 protein: CASSEVGAAEAFF
CDR3 DNA: TGTGCCAGCAGCGAGGTGGGGGCAGCTGAAGCTTTCTTT

D gene: TRBD1
J gene: TRBJ2-2
CDR3 length: 14
clone size: once
V gene: TRBV7-9
CDR3 protein: CASRLQGSAGELFF
CDR3 DNA: TGTGCCAGCAGACTACAGGGGAGTGCCGGGGAGCTGTTTTTT

D gene: .
J gene: TRBJ2-7
CDR3 length: 14
clone size: .
V gene: TRBV4-1
CDR3 protein: CAGSQFFQGPEQRF
CDR3 DNA: TGCGCCGGCAGCCAGTTCTTCCAGGGGCCAGAGCAGCGCTTC

D gene: .
J gene: TRBJ2-3
CDR3 length: 11
clone size: .
V gene: TRBV6-1
CDR3 protein: CASTGYDTQYF
CDR3 DNA: TGTGCCAGCACAGGGTACGATACGCAGTATTTT

D gene: .
J gene: TRBJ2-2
CDR3 length: 16
clone size: .
V gene: TRBV11-2
CDR3 protein: CASSLVSPALNGELFF
CDR3 DNA: TGTGCCAGCAGCTTAGTGTCCCCAGCCCTTAACGGGGAGCTGTTTTTT

D gene: TRBD2
J gene: TRBJ2-3
CDR3 length: 15
clone size: few
V gene: TRBV7-2
CDR3 protein: CASSRGRVGTDTQYF
CDR3 DNA: TGTGCCAGCAGCCGAGGGAGGGTTGGCACAGATACGCAGTATTTT

D gene: .
J gene: TRBJ1-1
CDR3 length: 16
clone size: .
V gene: TRBV5-4
CDR3 protein: CASSMGGAGGKTEAFF
CDR3 DNA: TGTGCCAGCAGTATGGGGGGCGCGGGAGGTAAGACTGAAGCTTTCTTT

D gene: .
J gene: TRBJ2-1
CDR3 length: 13
clone size: medium-sized
V gene: TRBV4-2
CDR3 protein: CASSQDMGNEQFF
CDR3 DNA: TGTGCCAGCAGCCAAGACATGGGGAATGAGCAGTTCTTC

D gene: TRBD1
J gene: TRBJ1-5
CDR3 length: 15
clone size: .
V gene: TRBV5-1
CDR3 protein: CASSLGQGAWQPQHF
CDR3 DNA: TGCGCCAGCAGCTTGGGACAGGGGGCTTGGCAGCCCCAGCATTTT

D gene: .
J gene: TRBJ1-2
CDR3 length: 14
clone size: .
V gene: TRBV10-2
CDR3 protein: CASSLDRSLYGYTF
CDR3 DNA: TGCGCCAGCAGCTTAGACAGGAGCCTCTATGGCTACACCTTC

D gene: .
J gene: TRBJ2-6
CDR3 length: 16
clone size: large
V gene: TRBV4-1
CDR3 protein: CASSQDLSSGANVLTF
CDR3 DNA: TGCGCCAGCAGCCAGGACCTTAGCTCTGGGGCCAACGTCCTGACTTTC

D gene: TRBD1
J gene: TRBJ1-6
CDR3 length: 16
clone size: .
V gene: TRBV7-3
CDR3 protein: CASSLTPDRGHSPLHF
CDR3 DNA: TGTGCCAGCAGCTTAACGCCGGACAGGGGACATTCACCCCTCCACTTT

D gene: TRBD1
J gene: TRBJ1-2
CDR3 length: 18
clone size: .
V gene: TRBV6-1
CDR3 protein: CASSVQGAYNWRVNGYTF
CDR3 DNA: TGTGCCAGCAGTGTTCAGGGGGCGTATAATTGGCGTGTAAATGGCTACACCTTC

D gene: .
J gene: TRBJ2-7
CDR3 length: 13
clone size: .
V gene: TRBV18
CDR3 protein: CASSPLDTYEQYF
CDR3 DNA: TGTGCCAGCTCACCACTTGACACTTACGAGCAGTACTTC

D gene: .
J gene: TRBJ2-3
CDR3 length: 17
clone size: .
V gene: TRBV11-2
CDR3 protein: CASSSYPRAEGTDTQYF
CDR3 DNA: TGTGCCAGCAGCTCCTACCCTAGGGCGGAGGGCACAGATACGCAGTATTTT

D gene: .
J gene: TRBJ1-1
CDR3 length: 14
clone size: .
V gene: TRBV5-5
CDR3 protein: CASSLGEGPREAFF
CDR3 DNA: TGTGCCAGCAGCTTGGGAGAGGGGCCAAGAGAAGCTTTCTTT

D gene: TRBD2
J gene: TRBJ2-3
CDR3 length: 15
clone size: large
V gene: TRBV6-1
CDR3 protein: CASSEVSGGADTQYF
CDR3 DNA: TGTGCCAGCAGTGAAGTTAGCGGGGGGGCAGATACGCAGTATTTT

D gene: TRBD1
J gene: TRBJ2-7
CDR3 length: 15
clone size: .
V gene: TRBV9
CDR3 protein: CASSVGGQAPYEQYF
CDR3 DNA: TGTGCCAGCAGCGTAGGGGGACAGGCCCCCTACGAGCAGTACTTC

D gene: TRBD2
J gene: TRBJ2-5
CDR3 length: 16
clone size: .
V gene: TRBV6-5
CDR3 protein: CASSYSTSGGQETQYF
CDR3 DNA: TGTGCCAGCAGTTACTCGACTAGCGGGGGGCAAGAGACCCAGTACTTC

D gene: .
J gene: TRBJ2-1
CDR3 length: 16
clone size: .
V gene: TRBV7-9
CDR3 protein: CASSLLTPAKRNEQFF
CDR3 DNA: TGTGCCAGCAGCCTCCTAACTCCTGCCAAACGCAATGAGCAGTTCTTC

D gene: .
J gene: TRBJ2-3
CDR3 length: 15
clone size: .
V gene: TRBV11-2
CDR3 protein: CASSLVVSVTDTQYF
CDR3 DNA: TGTGCCAGCAGCTTAGTGGTCAGCGTCACAGATACGCAGTATTTT

D gene: .
J gene: TRBJ2-7
CDR3 length: 14
clone size: .
V gene: TRBV18
CDR3 protein: CASSPPGNPYEQYF
CDR3 DNA: TGTGCCAGCTCACCTCCAGGGAACCCCTACGAGCAGTACTTC

D gene: .
J gene: TRBJ2-3
CDR3 length: 17
clone size: .
V gene: TRBV5-4
CDR3 protein: CASSLTIGSPGTDTQYF
CDR3 DNA: TGTGCCAGCAGCCTGACGATAGGATCCCCGGGCACAGATACGCAGTATTTT

D gene: .
J gene: TRBJ1-5
CDR3 length: 14
clone size: few
V gene: TRBV19
CDR3 protein: CATQSRPERQPQHF
CDR3 DNA: TGTGCCACCCAATCTCGGCCTGAGCGTCAGCCCCAGCATTTT

D gene: TRBD2
J gene: TRBJ2-3
CDR3 length: 16
clone size: few
V gene: TRBV11-2
CDR3 protein: CASSSLLAGGPDTQYF
CDR3 DNA: TGTGCCAGCAGCTCATTACTAGCGGGAGGACCAGATACGCAGTATTTT

D gene: TRBD1
J gene: TRBJ2-7
CDR3 length: 15
clone size: .
V gene: TRBV6-6
CDR3 protein: CASSPPGQGRGEQYF
CDR3 DNA: TGTGCCAGCAGTCCGCCGGGACAGGGTAGAGGCGAGCAGTACTTC

D gene: .
J gene: TRBJ2-7
CDR3 length: 16
clone size: .
V gene: TRBV27
CDR3 protein: CASSPQWILSSYEQYF
CDR3 DNA: TGTGCCAGCAGTCCCCAGTGGATCCTTAGCTCCTACGAGCAGTACTTC

D gene: .
J gene: TRBJ2-7
CDR3 length: 14
clone size: few
V gene: TRBV7-6
CDR3 protein: CASSLGPLRYEQYF
CDR3 DNA: TGTGCCAGCAGCTTAGGGCCGCTGCGCTACGAGCAGTACTTC

D gene: .
J gene: TRBJ1-1
CDR3 length: 15
clone size: few
V gene: TRBV7-9
CDR3 protein: CASSPSGKRRTEAFF
CDR3 DNA: TGTGCCAGCAGCCCTTCCGGGAAGAGGAGGACTGAAGCTTTCTTT

D gene: .
J gene: TRBJ1-1
CDR3 length: 14
clone size: .
V gene: TRBV6-5
CDR3 protein: CASSYYVWDTEAFF
CDR3 DNA: TGTGCCAGCAGTTATTACGTTTGGGACACTGAAGCTTTCTTT

D gene: .
J gene: TRBJ2-5
CDR3 length: 15
clone size: .
V gene: TRBV11-2
CDR3 protein: CASSSPRDFGETQYF
CDR3 DNA: TGTGCCAGCAGCTCCCCCAGGGACTTCGGAGAGACCCAGTACTTC

D gene: .
J gene: TRBJ2-7
CDR3 length: 13
clone size: few
V gene: TRBV2
CDR3 protein: CASSERGSYEQYF
CDR3 DNA: TGTGCCAGCAGTGAACGGGGAAGCTACGAGCAGTACTTC

D gene: .
J gene: TRBJ1-1
CDR3 length: 17
clone size: .
V gene: TRBV15
CDR3 protein: CATGRGRGGIKNTEAFF
CDR3 DNA: TGTGCCACCGGACGGGGCAGGGGCGGTATAAAGAACACTGAAGCTTTCTTT

D gene: .
J gene: TRBJ2-7
CDR3 length: 14
clone size: .
V gene: TRBV11-2
CDR3 protein: CASSLDVSIYEQYF
CDR3 DNA: TGTGCCAGCAGCTTAGACGTTAGTATCTACGAGCAGTACTTC

D gene: .
J gene: TRBJ2-3
CDR3 length: 12
clone size: .
V gene: TRBV29-1
CDR3 protein: CSVHRVGDTQYF
CDR3 DNA: TGCAGCGTTCACAGGGTAGGAGATACGCAGTATTTT

D gene: TRBD2
J gene: TRBJ2-1
CDR3 length: 16
clone size: .
V gene: TRBV9
CDR3 protein: CASSVYSGGHYNEQFF
CDR3 DNA: TGTGCCAGCAGCGTGTATAGCGGGGGGCATTACAATGAGCAGTTCTTC

D gene: TRBD2
J gene: TRBJ2-7
CDR3 length: 14
clone size: .
V gene: TRBV11-2
CDR3 protein: CASSLPPGTSGQYF
CDR3 DNA: TGTGCCAGCAGCTTGCCGCCCGGGACTAGCGGCCAGTACTTC

D gene: .
J gene: TRBJ1-2
CDR3 length: 12
clone size: .
V gene: TRBV4-2
CDR3 protein: CASSQSAYGYTF
CDR3 DNA: TGTGCCAGCAGCCAATCGGCCTATGGCTACACCTTC

D gene: .
J gene: TRBJ1-1
CDR3 length: 13
clone size: .
V gene: TRBV27
CDR3 protein: CASSFGKNTEAFF
CDR3 DNA: TGTGCCAGCAGTTTTGGGAAGAACACTGAAGCTTTCTTT

D gene: TRBD2
J gene: TRBJ2-2
CDR3 length: 16
clone size: .
V gene: TRBV11-2
CDR3 protein: CASRAGLAVNTGELFF
CDR3 DNA: TGTGCCAGCAGAGCCGGACTAGCGGTTAACACCGGGGAGCTGTTTTTT

D gene: .
J gene: TRBJ1-3
CDR3 length: 14
clone size: .
V gene: TRBV2
CDR3 protein: CAGRTDNSGNTIYF
CDR3 DNA: TGTGCCGGACGGACAGACAACTCTGGAAACACCATATATTTT

D gene: TRBD2
J gene: TRBJ2-3
CDR3 length: 15
clone size: .
V gene: TRBV30
CDR3 protein: CASAGGLSSGNTQYF
CDR3 DNA: TGTGCCTCCGCGGGGGGACTTTCCTCGGGGAATACGCAGTATTTT

D gene: TRBD2
J gene: TRBJ2-1
CDR3 length: 14
clone size: .
V gene: TRBV6-5
CDR3 protein: CASSAGADYNEQFF
CDR3 DNA: TGTGCCAGCAGTGCGGGAGCCGACTACAATGAGCAGTTCTTC

D gene: .
J gene: TRBJ2-1
CDR3 length: 15
clone size: few
V gene: TRBV27
CDR3 protein: CASSLVASANNEQFF
CDR3 DNA: TGTGCCAGCAGTTTAGTGGCTAGCGCAAACAATGAGCAGTTCTTC

D gene: .
J gene: TRBJ1-1
CDR3 length: 15
clone size: .
V gene: TRBV6-1
CDR3 protein: CASSEDPFEDTEAFF
CDR3 DNA: TGTGCCAGCAGTGAGGACCCCTTCGAGGACACTGAAGCTTTCTTT

D gene: .
J gene: TRBJ1-5
CDR3 length: 15
clone size: .
V gene: TRBV9
CDR3 protein: CASSVGPFSNQPQHF
CDR3 DNA: TGTGCCAGCAGCGTTGGACCCTTCAGCAATCAGCCCCAGCATTTT

D gene: .
J gene: TRBJ2-7
CDR3 length: 15
clone size: once
V gene: TRBV10-3
CDR3 protein: CAISESPTLGYEQYF
CDR3 DNA: TGTGCCATCAGTGAGTCCCCTACCCTCGGCTACGAGCAGTACTTC